The clone carrying this TCR beta chain was observed a single time. Libraries were prepared by immunoSEQ multiplex PCR; TCRdb keeps only in-frame clonotypes and omits some of them. Of roughly 87,000 clones listed, approximately 90% are singletons. The data derive from a study of T cell changes during pregnancy in multiple sclerosis. The CDR3 has 13 residues. Trimming removed 3 bases from V and 0 bases from J, with 6 bases in between. Germline CDR1 MNHGY, CDR2 SVAAGI. This clonotype originated in a female donor in good health, serving as a control in a pregnancy study. Some clones in this sample may be carry-over from other donors' samples. Here the sequenced sample was PBMCs, taken in the first trimester of pregnancy. The gene calls are TRBV6-9 and TRBJ2-7; D is uncertain. CDR3 residues: CASSYLLSYEQYF. The CDR3 nucleotides read TGTGCCAGCAGTTACCTCCTCTCCTACGAGCAGTACTTC.